These 19 T cell receptor beta chains were all obtained from the same sample, sequenced in a study of T cells in Graves' hyperthyroidism and ophthalmopathy (dated by TCRdb to the late 2010s). The library was prepared using multiplex PCR. The sequencer listed for this sample is Illumina HiSeq 2000. The TCR beta CDR3 regions were amplified from the RNA transcripts. The TCR CDR3 was subjected to a first round of RT-PCR using the HTBI primer set and the Qiagen OneStep RT-PCR kit. Starting from the raw public reads, TCRdb applied fastp trimming at Q25, assembled clones with MiXCR and retained in-frame beta chains. A single entry per CDR3 protein holds the most common genes and DNA from its merged rows. This sample has roughly 570,000 distinct CDR3 sequences in its table, and 40% to 55% of those were observed once. The ten largest clones take up 19% of the sample. Sequenced sample: peripheral blood or thyroid tissue (not recorded which). Receptors originate from an adult woman with Graves' disease, either hyperthyroidism or ophthalmopathy (not recorded which).

This clonotype came up many times. This rearrangement joins TRBV10-3 to TRBJ1-5; D is perhaps TRBD1 (5 bases). The germline V gene encodes CDR1 ENHRY and CDR2 SYGVKD. V lost 4 bases and J lost 3, with 13 bases in between. This CDR3 has 15 residues. CDR3 loop: CAISVQGGVNQPQHF. The CDR3 nucleotides read TGTGCCATCAGTGTTCAGGGAGGGGTCAATCAGCCCCAGCATTTT.

This clonotype occurred many times. The chain recombines TRBV6-1 with TRBJ2-7; 9 bases align to TRBD2. The CDR3 extends over 14 amino acids. J gave up 3 bases and V 8 bases, and 8 bases lay outside the gene matches. Germline V lookup: CDR1 MNHNS, CDR2 SASEGT. CDR3 bases: TGTGCCAGCCGGGCGGTAGCGGGAGACTACGAGCAGTACTTC. Encoded protein: CASRAVAGDYEQYF.

Comment on this clonotype: A junction boundary mismatches the germline segment, possibly from a read error. The chain carries TRBV2 and TRBJ1-5; TRBD1 agrees at 11 bases. Germline V CDR1 and CDR2: SNHLY, FYNNEI. This CDR3 has 15 amino acids. CDR3 DNA sequence: TGTGCCAGCAGCTGGACAGGGGGCTGCAATCAGCCCCAGCACTTT. It is translated as CASSWTGGCNQPQHF.

The genes are TRBV7-9 and TRBJ2-7, with D possibly matching TRBD1 (5 bases). The CDR3 sequence is 12 residues long. V lost 11 bases to trimming and J lost 3 bases, with 14 bases between them. CDR1 SEHNR and CDR2 FQNEAQ come from the germline V gene (reference sequence). The CDR3, as DNA: TGTGCCCGCGGACAAGATGACTACGAGCAGTACTTC. Its translation: CARGQDDYEQYF. Drawing the rest from reference TRBV7-9 and TRBJ2-7, the complete variable domain is DTGVSQNPRHKITKRGQNVTFRCDPISEHNRLYWYRQTLGQGPEFLTYFQNEAQLEKSRLLSDRFSAERPKGSFSTLEIQRTEQGDSAMYLCARGQDDYEQYFGPGTRLTVT.

Of note for this clonotype: Its ends do not fully match the called genes, so a read error is possible. This CDR3 reads CASSAPGQGNYGYTF. Here the CDR3 DNA reads TGTGCTAGCAGTGCCCCTGGACAGGGGAACTATGGCTACACCTTC. V is TRBV25-1 and J is TRBJ1-2; 9 positions agree with TRBD1. Germline V gives CDR1 MGHDK, CDR2 SYGVNS. This CDR3 is built from 15 residues.

A few counts support this clonotype. The genes are TRBV24-1 and TRBJ1-2; D call uncertain. Between the trimmed V and J ends, which lost 0 bases and 5 bases, there was a span of 0 bases. The CDR3 loop spans 11 amino acids. Per the germline V gene, CDR1 is KGHDR and CDR2 is SFDVKD. CDR3 nucleotides: TGTGCCACCAGTGATTTGTATGGCTACACCTTC. It codes for CATSDLYGYTF.

This clonotype was picked up a small number of times. The genes are TRBV19 and TRBJ1-1; D gene unclear. Trimming stripped 3 bases from V and 4 bases from J, with 12 bases between. This CDR3 has 14 residues. Germline V lookup: CDR1 LNHDA, CDR2 SQIVND (reference sequence). The CDR3 protein is CASSISVSSTEAFF. The CDR3 nucleotides read TGTGCCAGTAGTATTTCAGTTAGTAGCACTGAAGCTTTCTTT.

CDR3 bases: TGTGCCAGCAGCGTGTTCCGGGAAGGGGGCGAGCAGTACTTC. Its protein is CASSVFREGGEQYF. The chain carries TRBV7-4 and TRBJ2-7, with D possibly matching TRBD1 (6 bases). The V gene lost 5 bases and the J gene lost 6 bases, with 17 bases spanning the gap. This CDR3 spans 14 amino acids. The germline V gene encodes CDR1 SGHVT and CDR2 SQSDAQ.

The chain couples TRBV15 to TRBJ1-6; perhaps TRBD1 as D (6 bases). The germline V gene has CDR1 LNHNV and CDR2 YYDKDF (reference sequence). The CDR3 loop spans 14 amino acids. V lost 4 bases and J 7 bases, leaving 11 bases between the germline ends. The CDR3 DNA sequence: TGTGCCACCAGCAAACTCAGGGGAAATTCACCCCTCCACTTT. Protein: CATSKLRGNSPLHF. Filled out from reference TRBV15 and TRBJ1-6, the complete variable domain reads DAMVIQNPRYQVTQFGKPVTLSCSQTLNHNVMYWYQQKSSQAPKLLFHYYDKDFNNEADTPDNFQSRRPNTSFCFLDIRSPGLGDTAMYLCATSKLRGNSPLHFGNGTRLTVT.

This clonotype was counted many times. CDR3 amino acids: CASSLFGGWSQPQHF. CDR3 nucleotides: TGTGCCAGCAGTTTATTTGGGGGATGGTCTCAGCCCCAGCATTTT. The V gene is TRBV12-3 or TRBV12-4, the J gene TRBJ1-5; maybe TRBD1 (5 bases). This CDR3 region has 15 residues. Trimming pared 2 bases from V and 6 bases from J, leaving 14 bases between.

The CDR3 protein is CASSVDSHSPLHF. In nucleotides, the CDR3 is TGCGCCAGCAGCGTCGACAGTCATTCACCCCTCCACTTT. The chain employs TRBV5-1 and TRBJ1-6; TRBD1 might be the D (5 bases). Germline V gene data show CDR1 as SGHRS and CDR2 as YFSETQ. CDR3 length: 13 residues. Trimming removed 4 bases at V and 8 bases at J, with 10 bases between.

This clonotype was counted ten times or more. V gene TRBV5-6 combines with J gene TRBJ2-6; no definite D call. This CDR3 has 16 amino acids. V lost 1 base, J lost 4 bases, and 12 bases lay in between. The V gene's germline CDR1 is SGHDT and CDR2 YYEEEE. The CDR3 coding sequence is TGTGCCAGCAGCTTGCTACCCGCGTCCGGGGCCAACGTCCTGACTTTC. Protein sequence: CASSLLPASGANVLTF. The whole variable domain, remainder taken from reference TRBV5-6 and TRBJ2-6, is DAGVTQSPTHLIKTRGQQVTLRCSPKSGHDTVSWYQQALGQGPQFIFQYYEEEERQRGNFPDRFSGHQFPNYSSELNVNALLLGDSALYLCASSLLPASGANVLTFGAGSRLTVL.

This clonotype was recorded many times. The chain combines TRBV6-6 with TRBJ2-7; no clear D. This CDR3 region has 13 residues. Germline V gene sequence: CDR1 MNHNY, CDR2 SVGAGI (reference sequence). V was trimmed by 4 bases and J by 7 bases, leaving 14 bases between them. This CDR3 reads CASSSGPPGEQYF. For the CDR3, the DNA is TGTGCCAGCAGTTCCGGGCCCCCAGGTGAGCAGTACTTC.

The CDR3: CASRMQAEYNDNYGYTF. The CDR3 DNA reads TGCGCCAGCAGGATGCAAGCGGAGTACAATGATAACTATGGCTACACCTTC. V is TRBV5-1 and J is TRBJ1-2; D is uncertain. The CDR3 runs to 17 residues. Germline V gene sequence: CDR1 SGHRS, CDR2 YFSETQ. V was pared by 5 bases and J by 1 base, with 21 bases between.

This clonotype came up many times. This chain uses TRBV11-2 with TRBJ2-5, with 8 bases matching TRBD1. The V and J ends lost 0 bases and 7 bases, in that order; junction bases with no gene match: 4. CDR1 and CDR2 (germline): SGHAT, FQNNGV. The CDR3 is 14 amino acids. The CDR3 DNA sequence: TGTGCCAGCAGCTTAGACAGGGGGCATGGGACCCAGTACTTC. Its translation: CASSLDRGHGTQYF.

Concerning this clonotype: A read error may account for a junction end that differs from germline. The chain is built from TRBV10-3 and TRBJ1-5; D unresolved. This CDR3 spans 13 amino acids. Germline V gene lookup returns CDR1 ENHRY and CDR2 SYGVKD. CDR3 nucleotide sequence: TGTGCCATCAGCCAAGGAGTCTACCAGCTCCAGCATTTT. This sequence encodes CAISQGVYQLQHF.

This clonotype was counted many times. The V call is TRBV7-6, the J call TRBJ2-2; 15 bases line up with TRBD2. Germline V CDR1 and CDR2: SGHVS, FNYEAQ. The CDR3 totals 14 residues. J was trimmed by 7 bases and V by 10 bases; bases with no gene match: 4. This chain's CDR3 is CATKGLAGGGELFF. CDR3 bases: TGTGCCACTAAGGGACTAGCGGGAGGCGGGGAGCTGTTTTTT.

V is TRBV9 and J is TRBJ1-6, with a weak D call TRBD1 (6 bases). The germline V and J ends were trimmed by 3 bases and 10 bases, with 17 bases remaining between them. The CDR3 has 15 residues. Germline V CDR1 and CDR2: SGDLS, YYNGEE. DNA of the CDR3: TGTGCCAGCAGCGCACCGGGACACGGTACGTCACCCCTCCACTTT. This encodes CASSAPGHGTSPLHF.

As to this clonotype: The junction differs from germline at one of its ends, possibly a read error. The chain joins TRBV15 to TRBJ1-6; D call uncertain. The CDR3 is made up of 17 amino acids. From germline, CDR1 is LNHNV and CDR2 YYDKDF (reference sequence). CDR3 nucleotide sequence: TGTGCCACCAGAAGAGACAACCCGCTGTCCCTATATTCACCCCTCCACTTT. Translation: CATRRDNPLSLYSPLHF.